Listed here are 22 T cell receptor beta chains from one sample, sequenced in a study of tumor and adjacent non-tumor tissue in lung cancer. This sample's RNA came from whole unsorted tissue. A modified ARM-PCR protocol with three rounds of nested PCR amplified TCRbeta. Using its own MiXCR run on the multiplex PCR reads, TCRdb lists one record per CDR3 protein. The data show roughly 140,000 distinct CDR3 sequences, roughly 66% seen once. The sample was lung tumor tissue. Receptors originate from a man aged 55 to 70 with small cell lung cancer.

About this clonotype itself: One base away lies a much larger clone, so this may be a sequencing read error. This chain links TRBV24-1 with TRBJ2-7, with D tentatively TRBD1 or TRBD2 (5 bases each). V lost 4 bases to trimming and J lost 6 bases, with 15 bases between them. The CDR3 loop spans 14 amino acids. Germline V gives CDR1 KGHDR, CDR2 SFDVKD. The CDR3 loop reads CATSDPGTHSEQYF. For the CDR3, the DNA is TGTGCCACCAGTGACCCCGGGACGCACAGCGAGCAGTACTTC.

This clonotype was counted only a few times. This likely comes from a read error, as the CDR3 has no conserved phenylalanine or tryptophan at its end. The rearrangement links TRBV12-3 or TRBV12-4 to TRBJ2-3; a weak D match, TRBD1 (7 bases). The CDR3 spans 13 residues. The CDR3 loop reads CASGGGVTYTQYS. The CDR3 DNA is TGTGCCAGCGGAGGGGGCGTCACATATACGCAGTATTCT.

Points on this clonotype: This likely comes from a read error, as the CDR3 has no conserved phenylalanine or tryptophan at its end. This chain links TRBV11-2 with TRBJ1-4; TRBD1 agrees at 8 bases. Germline V gene data show CDR1 as SGHAT and CDR2 as FQNNGV. The CDR3 contains 14 residues. CDR3 coding DNA: TGTGCCAGCAGCTTAACCAGGGGGCTTGAAAAGCTGTTTTTA. It translates to CASSLTRGLEKLFL.

About this clonotype itself: A read error may account for a junction end that differs from germline. The chain carries TRBV11-2 and TRBJ2-2; TRBD2 agrees at 12 bases. Per the germline V gene, CDR1 is SGHAT and CDR2 is FQNNGV. The CDR3 contains 14 residues. CDR3 in DNA: TGTGCCGGTAGACTAGCGGGAGCCACCCGGGAGCTGTTTTTT. Amino acid sequence: CAGRLAGATRELFF. The full variable domain, completed using reference TRBV11-2 and TRBJ2-2, is EAGVAQSPRYKIIEKRQSVAFWCNPISGHATLYWYQQILGQGPKLLIQFQNNGVVDDSQLPKDRFSAERLKGVDSTLKIQPAKLEDSAVYLCAGRLAGATRELFFGEGSRLTVL.

Remarks on this clonotype: At one boundary the junction diverges from the germline segment, which might be a read error. The chain couples TRBV20-1 to TRBJ2-4; 8 positions agree with TRBD2. Looked up from germline, CDR1 is DFQATT and CDR2 is SNEGSKA (reference sequence). CDR3 length: 14 residues. The CDR3 bases are TGCTGTGCTACAAGCGGGAGCGAGGGGGGCATTCAGTATTTC. As protein: CCATSGSEGGIQYF.

In the case of this clonotype: A much bigger clone sits one base away, suggesting this may be a read error. The V call is TRBV6-2 or TRBV6-3, the J call TRBJ2-3; a weak D match, TRBD2 (7 bases). Deletions cut 7 bases from V and 4 bases from J, with 12 bases between. This CDR3 region has 13 residues. Germline V CDR1 and CDR2: MNHEY, SVGEGT. The CDR3 sequence is CASKGGGPDTQYF. DNA for the CDR3: TGTGCCAGCAAGGGGGGAGGGCCAGATACGCAGTATTTT.

In the case of this clonotype: Compared with germline, one end of the junction differs, possibly owing to a read error. The CDR3 coding sequence is TGTGCCGGCAGCTTATCGTCGAGTGAGGGGCAAGAGACCCAGCACTTC. Translated: CAGSLSSSEGQETQHF. V usage is TRBV11-2 and J usage is TRBJ2-5; tentatively, D is TRBD1 or TRBD2 (5 bases each). The CDR3 has 16 residues. Germline V gene lookup returns CDR1 SGHAT and CDR2 FQNNGV.

In this sample, this clonotype turned up once. Germline is not matched at one junction end, which may reflect a read error. Here the CDR3 reads CVSSQDARGHSGANALTF. CDR3 in DNA: TGTGTCAGCAGCCAAGATGCGAGGGGACACTCTGGGGCCAACGCCCTGACTTTC. The V call is TRBV4-2, the J call TRBJ2-6; D is perhaps TRBD1 (6 bases). Germline values: CDR1 LGHNA, CDR2 YNFKEQ. CDR3 length equals 18 residues.

This clonotype was seen ten or more times. The chain employs TRBV30 and TRBJ1-3; a weak D match, TRBD1 (6 bases). Trimming left V 4 bases short and J 5 bases short, with 12 bases between. CDR1 and CDR2 from the germline V gene are GTSNPN and SVGIG (reference sequence). This CDR3 spans 13 amino acids. CDR3 sequence reads: CAWKGGQRNTIYF. In DNA form, the CDR3 reads TGTGCCTGGAAGGGAGGACAGAGAAACACCATATATTTT. Variable domain in full (rest from reference TRBV30 and TRBJ1-3): SQTIHQWPATLVQPVGSPLSLECTVEGTSNPNLYWYRQAAGRGLQLLFYSVGIGQISSEVPQNLSASRPQDRQFILSSKKLLLSDSGFYLCAWKGGQRNTIYFGEGSWLTVV.

In regard to this clonotype: One end of the junction does not line up with germline, which may come from a read error. This chain joins TRBV24-1 and TRBJ2-5; D is unclear. Germline V lookup: CDR1 KGHDR, CDR2 SFDVKD. The CDR3 loop spans 16 amino acids. The CDR3 loop reads CDTSGMSQASQETQYF. The CDR3, as DNA: TGTGACACCAGTGGTATGTCTCAAGCGAGTCAAGAGACCCAGTACTTC.

In the case of this clonotype: It is likely a read error, because the conserved phenylalanine at the end of the CDR3 is missing. The chain has TRBV5-1 and TRBJ1-1, with 10 bases matching TRBD1. The CDR3 has 13 residues. The V segment lost 3 bases and the J segment 5 bases; nucleotides outside the gene matches: 1. Germline-derived CDR1 and CDR2 are SGHRS and YFSETQ. CDR3 sequence (DNA): TGCGCCAGCAGCTGGGACAGGGGAACTGAAGCTTTCCTT. Its translation is CASSWDRGTEAFL.

The rearrangement joins TRBV7-2 to TRBJ1-2; D remains ambiguous. CDR1 is SGHTA and CDR2 is FQGNSA in the germline V gene. The CDR3 is 14 residues long. V was trimmed by 6 bases and J by 0 bases, leaving 11 bases between them. The CDR3 spells CASSLLGPNYGYTF. The CDR3, as DNA: TGTGCCAGCAGTCTACTCGGGCCTAACTATGGCTACACCTTC. Filled out from reference TRBV7-2 and TRBJ1-2, the complete variable domain reads GAGVSQSPSNKVTEKGKDVELRCDPISGHTALYWYRQSLGQGLEFLIYFQGNSAPDKSGLPSDRFSAERTGGSVSTLTIQRTQQEDSAVYLCASSLLGPNYGYTFGSGTRLTVV.

Ten or more counts support this clonotype. The chain couples TRBV5-1 to TRBJ2-2; perhaps TRBD2 as D (5 bases). Germline assignment: CDR1 SGHRS and CDR2 YFSETQ. V lost 6 bases to trimming and J lost 6 bases, with 9 bases between them. CDR3 size: 12 residues. The CDR3 reads CASTWGAGELFF. The CDR3 DNA sequence: TGCGCCAGCACGTGGGGAGCCGGGGAGCTGTTTTTT.

A remark on this clonotype: An end of the junction does not agree with germline; a read error may underlie this. This chain links TRBV11-1 with TRBJ2-7; D may be TRBD1 or TRBD2 (6 bases each). Germline-derived CDR1 and CDR2 are SGHAT and FQDESV (reference sequence). This CDR3 has 12 residues. CDR3 sequence reads: CACSGQGCEQYF. DNA of the CDR3: TGTGCCTGCAGCGGGCAGGGGTGCGAGCAGTACTTC. Variable domain in full (rest from reference TRBV11-1 and TRBJ2-7): EAEVAQSPRYKITEKSQAVAFWCDPISGHATLYWYRQILGQGPELLVQFQDESVVDDSQLPKDRFSAERLKGVDSTLKIQPAELGDSAMYLCACSGQGCEQYFGPGTRLTVT.

This clonotype appeared many times. This sequence joins TRBV29-1 and TRBJ2-1; the match to TRBD1 covers 9 bases. The CDR3 spans 14 residues. Germline V gene lookup returns CDR1 SQVTM and CDR2 ANQGSEA. Trimming took 7 bases from V and 9 from J; bases not matched to a gene: 13. For the CDR3, the DNA is TGCAGCGCGGCTAGGGGACAGGGTACGGGTGAGCAGTTCTTC. This translates into CSAARGQGTGEQFF.

As regards this clonotype: The CDR3 ends on some other residue instead of the conserved phenylalanine or tryptophan, so this is likely a read error. V and J are TRBV4-2 and TRBJ1-4; unclear D gene. Germline loops: CDR1 LGHNA, CDR2 YNFKEQ. Trimming removed 3 bases at V and 6 bases at J, with 17 bases between. The CDR3 length is 16 residues. In DNA, the CDR3 is TGTGCCAGCAGCCATGAAGGTCTGTACAACGATGAAAAACTGTTTCTT. It translates to CASSHEGLYNDEKLFL.

This clonotype was observed many times. V gene TRBV6-1 combines with J gene TRBJ1-2; no definite D call. The CDR3 spans 12 residues. The V end lost 7 bases, the J end lost 6 bases, and 12 bases lay between the germline ends. CDR1 is MNHNS and CDR2 is SASEGT in the germline V gene. CDR3 coding DNA: TGTGCCAGCACCCCTAATGGAAATGGCTACACCTTC. This codes for CASTPNGNGYTF.

Notes on this clonotype: Since a much larger clone is just one base distant, this may be a read error. V is TRBV5-1 and J is TRBJ1-5; D remains ambiguous. Deletions cut 1 base from V and 7 bases from J, with 9 bases between. CDR1 and CDR2 from the germline V gene are SGHRS and YFSETQ. The CDR3 sequence is 13 residues long. The CDR3 DNA sequence: TGCGCCAGCAGCTTGAGAGGAAGGCAGCCCCAGCATTTT. This codes for CASSLRGRQPQHF.

The rearrangement uses TRBV6-5 and TRBJ2-7; TRBD1 is a possible D gene (7 bases). The CDR3 is made up of 15 amino acids. Per germline, CDR1 MNHEY and CDR2 SVGAGI. The CDR3 DNA follows: TGTACCAGCAGGAGGGGGCTAACGCCAGGCTACGAGCAGTACGTC. Encoded protein: CTSRRGLTPGYEQYV.

Remarks on this clonotype: A junction boundary mismatches the germline segment, possibly from a read error. CDR3 bases: TGTGCCAGCAGCTTAGCCCCAGCGGAAGTCAAAAACAGTCAGTACTTC. Its protein is CASSLAPAEVKNSQYF. The gene calls are TRBV11-2 and TRBJ2-4, with TRBD2 as a possible D gene (5 bases). Germline V CDR1 and CDR2: SGHAT, FQNNGV. The CDR3 is 16 residues long.

With regard to this clonotype: This may be a read error, as it is one base from a much larger clone. This sequence joins TRBV12-3 or TRBV12-4 and TRBJ1-5; 8 positions agree with TRBD1. The CDR3 is 13 amino acids. CDR3: CASSRGLGQSQHF. CDR3 sequence (DNA): TGTGCCAGCAGCAGGGGGCTAGGTCAGTCCCAGCATTTT.

Concerning this clonotype: Its ends do not fully match the called genes, so a read error is possible. The chain links TRBV11-3 to TRBJ2-1; D not resolved. Germline CDR1 reads SGHNT; CDR2 reads YENEEA. The CDR3 is 12 residues long. The CDR3 is CAGSLGWSEQLF. DNA for the CDR3: TGTGCCGGCAGCTTAGGTTGGAGTGAGCAGTTGTTC.